Presented here are 15 T cell receptor beta chains from one specimen sequenced in a study of T cell responses to AZD1222 COVID-19 vaccine (dated by TCRdb to about 2021). The sample's time point label, decoded: about 28 days (+/-7) after the second vaccine dose. The method behind the library was the immunoSEQ multiplex PCR assay. TCRdb stores this immuneACCESS table with in-frame sequences only. Part of the clones is absent; in the studies checked, under half of the shortfall reflects unresolved V genes, and no reason is known for the rest. This sample lists 150,000 or so clones; 85% to 95% were detected once. The ten largest make up approximately 5.5% of the sample. The material sequenced was peripheral blood, taken 28 days after the second AZD1222 dose. The receptors were gathered from an adult who received the AZD1222 COVID-19 vaccine.

This chain links TRBV27 with TRBJ2-7; 12 bases fit TRBD2. CDR1 is MNHEY and CDR2 is SMNVEV in the germline V gene (reference sequence). The CDR3 is made up of 15 amino acids. V lost 8 bases and J lost 5; bases outside the gene matches: 10. The DNA for the CDR3 is TGTGCCAGCCGGCGGACTAGCGGGATGTTCCACGAGCAGTACTTC. Residues: CASRRTSGMFHEQYF.

This chain uses TRBV3-1 (or the pseudogene TRBV3-2) with TRBJ2-5; 12 nucleotides match TRBD2. CDR3 length: 15 residues. The V gene end was trimmed by 3 bases and the J gene end by 2 bases; junction bases not matched to a gene: 1. CDR1 is LGHDT, CDR2 YNNKEL, per germline (reference sequence). This chain's CDR3 is CASSHLAGGQETQYF. The DNA for the CDR3 is TGTGCCAGCAGCCACCTAGCGGGAGGGCAAGAGACCCAGTACTTC.

This chain connects TRBV27 to TRBJ2-1, with no clear D. CDR1 and CDR2 (germline): MNHEY, SMNVEV (reference sequence). V lost 2 bases to trimming and J lost 5 bases, with 13 bases between them. The CDR3 extends over 15 amino acids. The CDR3 region is CASSLDNPRNNEQFF. The CDR3 DNA follows: TGTGCCAGCAGTTTAGACAATCCCCGCAACAATGAGCAGTTCTTC.

The CDR3 DNA reads TGTGCCAGCAGTGACAGGGGAAGCTATGGCTACACCTTC. Translating it yields CASSDRGSYGYTF. This chain joins TRBV2 and TRBJ1-2, with D perhaps matching TRBD1 (6 bases). With 3 bases removed from V and 4 bases from J, the gap between germline ends came to 9 bases. The germline gives CDR1 SNHLY, CDR2 FYNNEI. The CDR3 consists of 13 residues. The entire variable domain, with the rest obtained from reference TRBV2 and TRBJ1-2, is as follows: EPEVTQTPSHQVTQMGQEVILRCVPISNHLYFYWYRQILGQKVEFLVSFYNNEISEKSEIFDDQFSVERPDGSNFTLKIRSTKLEDSAMYFCASSDRGSYGYTFGSGTRLTVV.

The gene calls are TRBV30 and TRBJ1-5; D gene ambiguous. V was pared by 3 bases and J by 1 base, with 13 bases between. Germline CDR1 GTSNPN, CDR2 SVGIG (reference sequence). The CDR3 is 15 residues long. CDR3 in amino acids: CAWRSPGGSNQPQHF. In DNA form, the CDR3 reads TGTGCCTGGAGGTCCCCCGGCGGGAGCAATCAGCCCCAGCATTTT.

The rearrangement uses TRBV6-5 and TRBJ1-5; 9 bases line up with TRBD1. V trimming: 7 bases; J trimming: 5 bases; junction bases outside the gene matches: 6. The germline CDR1 and CDR2 sequences are MNHEY and SVGAGI. The CDR3 spans 14 residues. This chain's CDR3 is CASTIRDRDQPQHF. The CDR3 DNA follows: TGTGCCAGCACCATCCGGGACAGGGATCAGCCCCAGCATTTT.

This chain links TRBV4-2 with TRBJ2-7; no clear D. The CDR3 is 16 amino acids. V gave up 1 base and J gave up 0 bases, with 13 bases separating them. Germline loops: CDR1 LGHNA, CDR2 YNFKEQ. The CDR3 DNA is TGTGCCAGCAGCCAAGGCTTTGCAGAGAGCTCCTACGAGCAGTACTTC. Amino acids: CASSQGFAESSYEQYF.

The chain employs TRBV7-2 and TRBJ2-3; 9 nucleotides match TRBD2. The germline V gene has CDR1 SGHTA and CDR2 FQGNSA. The CDR3 length is 15 residues. The V segment lost 4 bases and the J segment 0 bases; nucleotides outside the gene matches: 2. The DNA for the CDR3 is TGTGCCAGCAGCTCCCTAGCGGGAAGCACAGATACGCAGTATTTT. This encodes CASSSLAGSTDTQYF.

The chain is built from TRBV12-3 or TRBV12-4 and TRBJ2-7, with 7 bases matching TRBD2. The CDR3 has 13 amino acids. The V and J ends lost 6 bases and 2 bases, in that order; junction bases with no gene match: 4. The CDR3 nucleotides read TGTGCCAGCAGCCCCGGACTAGCCTACGAGCAGTACTTC. Residues: CASSPGLAYEQYF.

This sequence joins TRBV30 and TRBJ2-3; D ambiguous. The CDR3 consists of 15 residues. Trimming pared 0 bases from V and 0 bases from J, leaving 10 bases between. From germline, CDR1 is GTSNPN and CDR2 SVGIG (reference sequence). The CDR3 DNA sequence: TGTGCCTGGAGTGTCTCCTCCCCGAGCACAGATACGCAGTATTTT. Amino acids: CAWSVSSPSTDTQYF.

A single count supports this clone. The V call is TRBV7-9, the J call TRBJ1-1; unclear D gene. V lost 1 base to trimming and J lost 6 bases, with 15 bases between them. This CDR3 has 15 amino acids. The V gene's germline CDR1 is SEHNR and CDR2 FQNEAQ (reference sequence). CDR3 region: CASSLDGFLLAEAFF. The CDR3 DNA follows: TGTGCCAGCAGCTTAGACGGCTTCCTCCTGGCTGAAGCTTTCTTT.

This clone was observed once. The genes are TRBV24-1 and TRBJ2-5; possible D gene TRBD2, 6 bases. The CDR3 extends over 13 amino acids. Germline V lookup: CDR1 KGHDR, CDR2 SFDVKD. With 2 bases removed from V and 5 bases from J, the gap between germline ends came to 8 bases. CDR3 residues: CATSDWREETQYF. The CDR3 region has the DNA TGTGCCACCAGTGATTGGAGGGAGGAGACCCAGTACTTC.

The chain has TRBV4-2 and TRBJ2-7; D might be TRBD2 (6 bases). The CDR3 contains 14 residues. Trimming took off 1 base at V and 2 bases at J, with 9 bases between the two ends. Looked up from germline, CDR1 is LGHNA and CDR2 is YNFKEQ. CDR3 region: CASSQGLGAYEQYF. CDR3 in DNA: TGTGCCAGCAGCCAAGGACTAGGTGCCTACGAGCAGTACTTC.

The chain combines TRBV5-1 with TRBJ1-5, with D perhaps matching TRBD1 (5 bases). Germline V gene lookup returns CDR1 SGHRS and CDR2 YFSETQ. Trimming removed 3 bases at V and 5 bases at J, with 12 bases between. The CDR3 contains 14 residues. This CDR3 is CASSWGLGDQPQHF. CDR3 nucleotides: TGCGCCAGCAGCTGGGGCCTCGGGGATCAGCCCCAGCATTTT.

V gene TRBV3-1 (or the pseudogene TRBV3-2) combines with J gene TRBJ2-7, with D perhaps matching TRBD1 (5 bases). Per the germline V gene, CDR1 is LGHDT and CDR2 is YNNKEL (reference sequence). Trimming removed 3 bases at V and 2 bases at J, with 14 bases between. The CDR3 spans 15 residues. CDR3: CASSHRGVKPYEQYF. The DNA for the CDR3 is TGTGCCAGCAGCCATAGGGGCGTAAAGCCCTACGAGCAGTACTTC.